The sequence of this T cell receptor beta chain was determined in a study of blood T cell repertoires in COVID-19. About the research overall: Samples representing acute and convalescent COVID-19 were sourced from the United States, Italy and Spain.

Produced via immunoSEQ multiplex PCR; TCRdb's table is partial and in-frame only. The sample holds approximately 400,000 clones; 88% are singletons and the top ten take approximately 12%. While infection was still active, Seattle patients were enrolled and then followed longitudinally. Sequenced input: peripheral blood. This TCR was recovered from a woman aged 45-65 years with COVID-19, enrolled during active disease.

CDR3 in DNA: TGTGCCAGCGACAGAAACACCGGGGAGCTGTTTTTT. It yields the protein CASDRNTGELFF. This chain links TRBV6-5 with TRBJ2-2, with D perhaps TRBD1 (5 bases). The CDR3 is made up of 12 amino acids. V was shortened by 8 bases and J by 2 bases, with 6 bases between the two germline ends. Germline loops: CDR1 MNHEY, CDR2 SVGAGI.